This T cell receptor beta chain was obtained from a study of shared clonotypes between healthy human individuals. On the study more broadly: Three plates each covered CD4 naive and memory; CD8 naive two, CD8 memory one.

At the deep level, the assay was run. Method: immunoSEQ multiplex PCR; TCRdb's copy keeps in-frame clones and lacks some. The profile shows approximately 2.1 million clones, 90% to 95% of them singletons. Comments on this clone: Its target is not known.

Trimming took off 5 bases at V and 5 bases at J, with 14 bases between the two ends. CDR3 length equals 14 residues. Per germline, CDR1 SGHAT and CDR2 FQDESV (reference sequence). Overall study findings and caveats: The sharing of 4.5% to 5% of naive CD4 clonotypes was seen across a handful of donors. Clonotype sharing among donors likely depends on sequencing depth.

This receptor was obtained from a young man in good health. Some clones in this sample may be carry-over from other donors' samples. V gene TRBV11-1 combines with J gene TRBJ2-3; possibly TRBD2 for D (6 bases). The sample comprised naive CD4+ T cells from PBMCs. Noted subset: CD45RA+ positively selected. CDR3 protein: CASSAPGLLDTQYF. CDR3 DNA sequence: TGTGCCAGCAGCGCTCCGGGACTCCTAGATACGCAGTATTTT.